This TCR beta chain was observed in a study of blood T cell repertoires in COVID-19. Overall study context: The United States, Italy and Spain supplied acute and convalescent COVID-19 samples. PBMCs, B-cell-depleted T cells, or T cells provided the cDNA or gDNA that made up the material.

The age range of participants was 18 to 89 years, with residence in some 25 US areas. Libraries were prepared by immunoSEQ multiplex PCR; TCRdb keeps only in-frame clonotypes and omits some of them. The sample records about 250,000 clones, roughly four fifths being singletons. Sequenced: PBMCs or T cells enriched from blood (not recorded which). The clonotype originates from a woman in her thirties or forties who had been exposed to COVID-19.

The DNA of the CDR3 is TGTGCCTGGAGTGAGAGCACCTACACCGGGGAGCTGTTTTTT. It translates to CAWSESTYTGELFF. This rearrangement joins TRBV30 to TRBJ2-2; D not resolved. V was clipped by 1 base and J by 3 bases, with 9 bases between them. CDR1 and CDR2 (germline): GTSNPN, SVGIG (reference sequence). The CDR3 has 14 amino acids.